The rows below give T cell receptor beta chains drawn from one sample of a study of T cells in Graves' hyperthyroidism and ophthalmopathy. TCRdb reprocessed the multiplex PCR reads via MiXCR and lists one record per CDR3 protein. The table includes a few hundred thousand distinct CDR3 sequences, 22% detected once. The material sequenced was blood. The receptors shown here come from a woman between 65 and 79 years old with Graves' ophthalmopathy. Each CDR3 is given with its conserved first and last residue. Each record gives: clone size, V gene, J gene, D gene, CDR3 length, CDR3 DNA, CDR3 protein. The D gene is left open where the match is weak. Some rows mark clone size as missing; the rest say once, few, many or name a class of expanded clone.

few	TRBV30	TRBJ1-3	-	13	TGTGCCTGTACAGGGATCTCTGGAAACACCATATATTTT	CACTGISGNTIYF
few	TRBV24-1	TRBJ2-5	-	14	TGTGCCACCAAAGGTCCAGGGAACCAAGAGACCCAGTACTTC	CATKGPGNQETQYF
many	TRBV30	TRBJ2-5	-	14	TGTGCCTGGAGTCAGTTGTGTCTGACGGAGACCCAGTACTTC	CAWSQLCLTETQYF
-	TRBV6-1	TRBJ1-3	-	14	TGTGCCAGCAGTGAACGGAGAAGTGGAAACACCATATATTTT	CASSERRSGNTIYF
-	TRBV5-1	TRBJ2-3	-	16	TGCGCCAGCAAACCGGCCCTTGGGAGTCGCACAGATACGCAGTATTTT	CASKPALGSRTDTQYF
-	TRBV20-1	TRBJ1-1	TRBD1	13	TGCAGTGCTAGTAGCACAGGGGGGGCTGAAGCTTTCTTT	CSASSTGGAEAFF
few	TRBV24-1	TRBJ2-1	-	13	TGTGCCACCAGTGGGGAGACCTACAATGAGCAGTTCTTC	CATSGETYNEQFF
-	TRBV20-1	TRBJ1-4	TRBD1	13	TGCAGTGCTAGGGAGGGGGCGAGTGAAAAACTGTTTTTT	CSAREGASEKLFF
-	TRBV18	TRBJ1-2	-	12	TGTGCCAGCTCAGCATCGACTGGGCACTACACCTTC	CASSASTGHYTF
-	TRBV20-1	TRBJ2-5	-	13	TGCAGTGCTAGATCCACCGGGAGAGAGACCCAGTACTTC	CSARSTGRETQYF
many	TRBV18	TRBJ2-7	-	12	TGTGCCAGCAGCGGAGGCTCCTACGAGCAGTACTTC	CASSGGSYEQYF
few	TRBV20-1	TRBJ2-1	TRBD2	14	TGCAGTGCTAGAAAAGCTAGCGGTGGATTGGAGCAGTTCTTC	CSARKASGGLEQFF